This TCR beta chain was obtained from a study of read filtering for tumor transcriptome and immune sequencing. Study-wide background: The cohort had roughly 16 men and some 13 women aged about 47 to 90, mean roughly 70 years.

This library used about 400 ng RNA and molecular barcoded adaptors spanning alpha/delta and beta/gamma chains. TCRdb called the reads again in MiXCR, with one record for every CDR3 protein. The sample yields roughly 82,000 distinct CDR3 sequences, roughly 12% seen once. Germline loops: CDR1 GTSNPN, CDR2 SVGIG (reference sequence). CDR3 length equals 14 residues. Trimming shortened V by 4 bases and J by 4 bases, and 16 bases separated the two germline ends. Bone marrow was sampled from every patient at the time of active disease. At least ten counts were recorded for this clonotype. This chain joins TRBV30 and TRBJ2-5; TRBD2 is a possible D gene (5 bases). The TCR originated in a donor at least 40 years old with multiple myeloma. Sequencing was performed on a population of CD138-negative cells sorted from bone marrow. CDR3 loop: CAWTLEGMGETQYF. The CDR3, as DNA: TGTGCCTGGACCCTAGAGGGCATGGGAGAGACCCAGTACTTC.